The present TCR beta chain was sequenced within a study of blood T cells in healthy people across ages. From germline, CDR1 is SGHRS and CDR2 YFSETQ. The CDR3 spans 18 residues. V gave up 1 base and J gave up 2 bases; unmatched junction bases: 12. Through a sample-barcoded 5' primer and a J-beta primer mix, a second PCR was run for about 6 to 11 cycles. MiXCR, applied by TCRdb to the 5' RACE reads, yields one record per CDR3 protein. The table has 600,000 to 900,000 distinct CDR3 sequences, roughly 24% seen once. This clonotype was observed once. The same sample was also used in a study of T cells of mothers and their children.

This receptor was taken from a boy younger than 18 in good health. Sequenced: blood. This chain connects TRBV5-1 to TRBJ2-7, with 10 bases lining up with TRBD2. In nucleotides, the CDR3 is TGCGCCAGCAGCTTGCCTAGCGGGAGTTTAGGCGCCACCTACGAGCAGTACTTC. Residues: CASSLPSGSLGATYEQYF. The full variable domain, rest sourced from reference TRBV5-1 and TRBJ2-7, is KAGVTQTPRYLIKTRGQQVTLSCSPISGHRSVSWYQQTPGQGLQFLFEYFSETQRNKGNFPGRFSGRQFSNSRSEMNVSTLELGDSALYLCASSLPSGSLGATYEQYFGPGTRLTVT.